The rows below give T cell receptor beta chains drawn from one sample of a study of T-cell memory formation after mild COVID-19. Each CDR3 protein gets one entry after TCRdb re-called the 5' RACE reads with MiXCR. Found here are some 54,000 distinct CDR3 sequences, over 7.5% of them singletons; the top ten hold 1.2%. The specimen sequenced was PBMCs or a T cell subset sorted from them (not recorded which). The source is a man aged 18 to 29 who had mild COVID-19 (a few samples of this study predate the infection). Cell type and time point are not known. CDR3s include the opening cysteine and the closing phenylalanine or tryptophan. The D gene is left open where the match is weak. Clone size, where shown, is once, few, many, or a class for clones that have expanded.

>TRBD1|TRBJ2-7|TRBV14|NA
CASSLGQGALSYEQYF
TGTGCCAGCAGCTTAGGACAGGGGGCGCTTTCCTACGAGCAGTACTTC
>NA|TRBJ2-7|TRBV5-1|few
CASSQLGNEQYF
TGCGCCAGCAGCCAGCTAGGGAACGAGCAGTACTTC
>NA|TRBJ1-3|TRBV7-2|few
CASSSQGQSSSGNTIYF
TGTGCCAGCAGCTCACAGGGACAAAGTAGCTCTGGAAACACCATATATTTT
>TRBD1|TRBJ1-2|TRBV5-1|few
CASSGTGLANYGYTF
TGCGCCAGCAGCGGGACAGGGTTGGCAAACTATGGCTACACCTTC
>NA|TRBJ2-5|TRBV29-1|medium-sized
CSVVPGQETQYF
TGCAGCGTTGTGCCAGGCCAAGAGACCCAGTACTTC
>TRBD1|TRBJ1-4|TRBV20-1|few
CSARGAPGQVQEKLFF
TGCAGTGCTAGAGGTGCCCCGGGACAGGTACAGGAAAAACTGTTTTTT
>NA|TRBJ1-5|TRBV4-2|NA
CASSRGAADSNQPQHF
TGTGCCAGCAGCCGTGGAGCGGCAGATAGCAATCAGCCCCAGCATTTT
>NA|TRBJ2-6|TRBV6-2/TRBV6-3|NA
CASSFEGSPSGANVLTF
TGTGCCAGCAGTTTTGAGGGGAGCCCCTCTGGGGCCAACGTCCTGACTTTC
>TRBD2|TRBJ2-2|TRBV4-3|few
CASSQETGTSGEDGELFF
TGCGCCAGCAGCCAGGAAACCGGGACTAGCGGGGAGGACGGGGAGCTGTTTTTT
>NA|TRBJ2-7|TRBV7-2|NA
CASSQRDLWGEQYF
TGTGCCAGCAGCCAACGGGACCTCTGGGGAGAGCAGTACTTC
>NA|TRBJ2-3|TRBV3-1|NA
CASSPRTSTDTQYF
TGTGCCAGCAGCCCTCGGACTAGCACAGATACGCAGTATTTT
>NA|TRBJ2-4|TRBV3-1|NA
CASSQGKNIQYF
TGTGCCAGCAGCCAAGGCAAAAACATTCAGTACTTC
>NA|TRBJ2-3|TRBV5-6|NA
CASSSLTLASTDTQYF
TGTGCCAGCAGCTCGCTGACTTTGGCTAGCACAGATACGCAGTATTTT
>NA|TRBJ1-4|TRBV7-2|few
CASSQRATNEKLFF
TGTGCCAGCAGCCAAAGGGCTACTAATGAAAAACTGTTTTTT
>NA|TRBJ2-7|TRBV20-1|medium-sized
CSAIAGSMATYEQYF
TGCAGTGCTATAGCCGGCTCGATGGCCACCTACGAGCAGTACTTC
>TRBD2|TRBJ2-1|TRBV5-1|few
CASSFTSGGHYNEQFF
TGCGCCAGCAGCTTCACTAGCGGGGGCCACTACAATGAGCAGTTCTTC
>NA|TRBJ1-1|TRBV6-2/TRBV6-3|NA
CASSYILNTEAFF
TGTGCCAGCAGTTACATCCTGAACACTGAAGCTTTCTTT
>NA|TRBJ1-2|TRBV7-9|NA
CASSLFREGYTF
TGTGCCAGCAGCTTATTTCGGGAGGGCTACACCTTC
>TRBD2|TRBJ2-2|TRBV7-2|few
CASSPGTMNTGELFF
TGTGCCAGCAGCCCCGGGACTATGAACACCGGGGAGCTGTTTTTT
>NA|TRBJ2-3|TRBV23-1|NA
CASSQSGGTDTQYF
TGCGCCAGCAGTCAATCGGGCGGCACAGATACGCAGTATTTT
>NA|TRBJ1-1|TRBV5-1|few
CASSTDRMNTEAFF
TGCGCCAGCAGCACGGACAGAATGAACACTGAAGCTTTCTTT
>NA|TRBJ1-1|TRBV12-3/TRBV12-4|NA
CARSLAGTYTEAFF
TGTGCCAGAAGTCTGGCCGGGACATACACTGAAGCTTTCTTT
>NA|TRBJ1-2|TRBV5-1|few
CASSLEGGGYTF
TGCGCCAGCAGCTTGGAGGGGGGCGGCTACACCTTC